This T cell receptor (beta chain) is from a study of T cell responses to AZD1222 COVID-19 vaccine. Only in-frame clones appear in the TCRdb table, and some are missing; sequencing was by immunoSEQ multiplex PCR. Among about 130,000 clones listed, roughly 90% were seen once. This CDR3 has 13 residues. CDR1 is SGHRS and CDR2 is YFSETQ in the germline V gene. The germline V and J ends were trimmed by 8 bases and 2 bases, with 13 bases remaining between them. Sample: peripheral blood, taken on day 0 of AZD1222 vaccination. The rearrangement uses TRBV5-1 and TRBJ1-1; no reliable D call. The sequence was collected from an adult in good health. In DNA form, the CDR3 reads TGCGCCAGTCTTCAACCGGACAACACTGAAGCTTTCTTT. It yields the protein CASLQPDNTEAFF. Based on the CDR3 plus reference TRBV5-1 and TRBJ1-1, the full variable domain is KAGVTQTPRYLIKTRGQQVTLSCSPISGHRSVSWYQQTPGQGLQFLFEYFSETQRNKGNFPGRFSGRQFSNSRSEMNVSTLELGDSALYLCASLQPDNTEAFFGQGTRLTVV.